This T cell receptor (beta chain) was identified during a study of T cell repertoires in cytomegalovirus infection. Study in general: CMV infection together with matching HLA type was indicated by public TCR beta signatures. Study outcomes and limitations: CMV-specific TCR beta clonotypes restricted by HLA-C dominated the ex vivo response. Of the TCR beta families, the public ones yielded a cumulative frequency that identified carriers of CMV plus the relevant HLA.

Per germline, CDR1 SGHAT and CDR2 FQNNGV. V dropped 4 bases and J dropped 6 bases, with 9 bases sitting between them. The CDR3 is 12 residues long. Each CDR3 protein gets one entry after TCRdb re-called the reads with MiXCR. The sample lists approximately 490,000 distinct CDR3 sequences; about 10% were seen once. At least ten counts were recorded for this clonotype. What it binds is not known. The receptor was derived from a human donor in good health (CMV status not recorded). Some clones in this sample may be carry-over from other donors' samples. The sequenced sample was PBMCs. V is TRBV11-2 and J is TRBJ1-2; maybe TRBD1 (5 bases). CDR3 sequence (DNA): TGTGCCAGCAGCTGGGGACTGGATGGCTACACCTTC. Translation gives CASSWGLDGYTF.